The present T cell receptor beta chain was sequenced within a study of control samples from healthy donors and cancer patients. Profiled with immunoSEQ multiplex PCR; TCRdb holds only in-frame clones, not every one. The repertoire holds approximately 44,000 clones, with about 75% as singletons. V dropped 5 bases and J dropped 7 bases, with 19 bases sitting between them. CDR3 length equals 14 residues. Germline-derived CDR1 and CDR2 are SGHRS and YFSETQ. This rearrangement joins TRBV5-1 to TRBJ2-7; D possibly corresponds to TRBD1 (6 bases). This clonotype originated in a male donor with melanoma. Sample: formalin-fixed, paraffin-embedded tissue. CDR3 sequence: CASSPAGAAGEQYF. The CDR3, as DNA: TGCGCCAGCAGTCCGGCAGGGGCCGCCGGGGAGCAGTACTTC.